These 21 T cell receptor beta chains share one sample of origin, sequenced in a study of Graves' ophthalmopathy and Graves' hyperthyroidism (dated by TCRdb to the late 2010s). The sequencer listed for this sample is Illumina HiSeq 2000. For repertoire sequencing, the TCR beta CDR3 regions were amplified from RNA transcripts. A first-round RT-PCR used HTBI primers with the Qiagen OneStep RT-PCR kit, followed by a second-round multiplex PCR, size selection and purification. The public reads were quality trimmed at Q25 with fastp and then assembled into clones with MiXCR by TCRdb, keeping productive beta chains. Identical CDR3 proteins give one entry, which carries the most common genes and DNA. A total of around 1,200,000 distinct CDR3 sequences appear in this sample, about two fifths of them only once. The top ten clonotypes cover around 10% of the sample. The sequenced material came from peripheral blood or thyroid tissue (not recorded which). All receptors derive from an adult man with Graves' hyperthyroidism.

The chain is built from TRBV6-5 and TRBJ2-7; TRBD1 agrees at 8 bases. Germline V lookup: CDR1 MNHEY, CDR2 SVGAGI. The ends lost 5 bases at V and 2 bases at J; junction bases unmatched: 5. CDR3 length equals 14 residues. CDR3 coding DNA: TGTGCCAGCAGTACCGACAGGGGCCCCTACGAGCAGTACTTC. Translating it yields CASSTDRGPYEQYF.

This clonotype was found a few times. The chain links TRBV6-5 to TRBJ2-7, with a weak D call TRBD2 (6 bases). The CDR3 consists of 13 residues. Germline V gene data show CDR1 as MNHEY and CDR2 as SVGAGI. Between the trimmed V and J ends, which lost 0 bases and 5 bases, there was a span of 8 bases. The CDR3 loop is CASSYSRRDEQYF. The CDR3 DNA sequence: TGTGCCAGCAGTTACTCGAGGAGGGACGAGCAGTACTTC.

This clonotype was seen ten or more times. V gene TRBV9 combines with J gene TRBJ2-2; D not resolved. Per the germline V gene, CDR1 is SGDLS and CDR2 is YYNGEE. The V end lost 4 bases, the J end lost 6 bases, and 10 bases lay between the germline ends. There are 13 residues in the CDR3. The CDR3 coding sequence is TGTGCCAGCAGCCTCACTGTAGCCGGGGAGCTGTTTTTT. It is translated as CASSLTVAGELFF.

The chain joins TRBV5-4 to TRBJ2-7; 8 bases are shared with TRBD2. In germline, CDR1 is SGHNT, CDR2 YYREEE (reference sequence). The trim removed 0 bases at V and 0 bases at J, leaving 5 bases unmatched. The length of the CDR3 is 16 residues. The CDR3 coding sequence is TGTGCCAGCAGCTTGGCTAGCGGGCCTCACTCCTACGAGCAGTACTTC. Its translation: CASSLASGPHSYEQYF. Supplemented by reference TRBV5-4 and TRBJ2-7, the full variable domain reads ETGVTQSPTHLIKTRGQQVTLRCSSQSGHNTVSWYQQALGQGPQFIFQYYREEENGRGNFPPRFSGLQFPNYSSELNVNALELDDSALYLCASSLASGPHSYEQYFGPGTRLTVT.

This clonotype was observed at least ten times. V and J are TRBV10-2 and TRBJ1-5; 8 bases are a match to TRBD1. Trimming at V came to 8 bases and at J to 7 bases, leaving 10 bases not matched to a gene. The germline V gene encodes CDR1 WSHSY and CDR2 SAAADI. The CDR3 contains 14 residues. The CDR3 DNA follows: TGCGCCAGCGGAGACAGGGGTATTCGACAGCCCCAGCATTTT. Translation: CASGDRGIRQPQHF.

The chain is built from TRBV29-1 and TRBJ1-3; 8 bases agree with TRBD1. CDR3 length: 13 amino acids. The trim removed 3 bases at V and 7 bases at J, leaving 5 bases unmatched. Germline V gives CDR1 SQVTM, CDR2 ANQGSEA. CDR3 amino acids: CSVEWTGMNTIYF. As DNA, the CDR3 is TGCAGCGTTGAGTGGACAGGGATGAACACCATATATTTT.

The chain combines TRBV7-6 with TRBJ1-6; no reliable D call. The CDR3 spans 14 residues. CDR1 SGHVS and CDR2 FNYEAQ come from the germline V gene. Trimming stripped 5 bases from V and 9 bases from J, with 14 bases between. CDR3 protein: CASSHDRAGSPLHF. The CDR3 DNA sequence: TGTGCCAGCAGCCACGATAGGGCAGGTTCACCCCTCCACTTT.

This clonotype was detected ten times or more. The chain links TRBV10-3 to TRBJ1-1, with no clear D. CDR1 and CDR2 from the germline V gene are ENHRY and SYGVKD. V gave up 10 bases and J gave up 0 bases, with 12 bases separating them. The CDR3 is 13 residues long. In DNA, the CDR3 is TGTGCCAGCAAGAGGGAAATGAACACTGAAGCTTTCTTT. It translates to CASKREMNTEAFF.

The chain couples TRBV13 to TRBJ1-5; a possible D gene is TRBD1 (5 bases). The CDR3 has 14 residues. Germline V CDR1 and CDR2: PRHDT, FYEKMQ (reference sequence). V was pared by 5 bases and J by 3 bases, with 11 bases between. CDR3 in amino acids: CASSHTGYNQPQHF. The CDR3 DNA follows: TGTGCCAGCAGCCATACAGGATACAATCAGCCCCAGCATTTT.

This chain uses TRBV10-3 with TRBJ2-2, with 9 bases that match TRBD1. CDR1 and CDR2 (germline): ENHRY, SYGVKD. The CDR3 has 15 amino acids. V shed 3 bases and J 6 bases; nucleotides not matched to a gene: 5. As DNA, the CDR3 is TGTGCCATCAGTGATTCCGGACAGGGGTCCGGGGAGCTGTTTTTT. Translating gives CAISDSGQGSGELFF.

The chain has TRBV6-5 and TRBJ2-7; 8 positions agree with TRBD2. V was clipped by 2 bases and J by 6 bases; unmatched bases: 9. CDR1 and CDR2 (germline): MNHEY, SVGAGI. CDR3 size: 15 residues. The CDR3 sequence is CASSYAVGRAGEQYF. Written as DNA, the CDR3 is TGTGCCAGCAGTTACGCCGTCGGGAGGGCAGGCGAGCAGTACTTC.

This clonotype was found a few times. The gene calls are TRBV4-2 and TRBJ2-5, with 11 bases fitting TRBD2. Germline V gene lookup returns CDR1 LGHNA and CDR2 YNFKEQ. The V gene end was trimmed by 5 bases and the J gene end by 4 bases; junction bases not matched to a gene: 9. CDR3 size: 16 residues. This CDR3 is CASSSSSGGATETQYF. The CDR3 DNA reads as TGTGCCAGCAGCTCTAGTAGCGGGGGGGCTACAGAGACCCAGTACTTC.

This clonotype was counted only a few times. This could be a read error, since a much larger clone is one nucleotide away. The chain links TRBV2 to TRBJ1-2; TRBD1 matches 7 bases. The CDR3 has 13 residues. In germline, CDR1 is SNHLY, CDR2 FYNNEI. The CDR3 loop reads CATPGQDSYGHTF. The CDR3 region has the DNA TGTGCCACCCCCGGACAGGATTCTTATGGCCACACCTTC.

This clonotype was detected only a few times. The chain is built from TRBV5-4 and TRBJ1-1; perhaps TRBD1 as D (5 bases). CDR3 size: 15 residues. The V and J ends lost 1 base and 7 bases respectively, with 17 bases between them. CDR1 and CDR2 from the germline V gene are SGHNT and YYREEE (reference sequence). The CDR3 bases are TGTGCCAGCAGCTTGAGAACAGGAAGCAACGGTGAAGCTTTCTTT. Amino acids: CASSLRTGSNGEAFF.

This chain uses TRBV29-1 with TRBJ2-2, with 11 nucleotides matching TRBD2. The CDR3 extends over 18 amino acids. The germline gives CDR1 SQVTM, CDR2 ANQGSEA. Here the CDR3 DNA reads TGCAGTGCTAGAGCCCTACTAGCGGGAGTTACGGAGGACGGGGAGCTGTTTTTT. It encodes CSARALLAGVTEDGELFF.

This clonotype was detected ten times or more. The gene calls are TRBV5-6 and TRBJ2-7, with a possible D match to TRBD1 (5 bases). The germline V and J ends were trimmed by 1 base and 0 bases, with 11 bases remaining between them. CDR1 is SGHDT and CDR2 is YYEEEE in the germline V gene. The CDR3 contains 15 residues. CDR3 nucleotides: TGTGCCAGCAGCTTGAGTCGACAGTTCTCCTACGAGCAGTACTTC. The encoded protein is CASSLSRQFSYEQYF.

This clonotype was detected ten times or more. The chain links TRBV12-3 or TRBV12-4 to TRBJ2-5; TRBD1 aligns across 7 bases. The CDR3 spans 15 residues. V lost 5 bases and J lost 3; bases outside the gene matches: 9. The CDR3 loop is CASSTPYRGEETQYF. DNA of the CDR3: TGTGCCAGCAGTACCCCCTACAGGGGAGAAGAGACCCAGTACTTC.

The chain uses TRBV4-3 and TRBJ1-1; D perhaps matches TRBD1 (5 bases). Germline values: CDR1 LGHNA, CDR2 YSLEER. Trimming removed 0 bases from V and 0 bases from J, with 11 bases in between. This CDR3 is 16 amino acids long. This CDR3 is CASSQESPGMNTEAFF. CDR3 DNA: TGCGCCAGCAGCCAAGAGTCCCCAGGGATGAACACTGAAGCTTTCTTT.

This clonotype appeared many times. The chain couples TRBV24-1 to TRBJ2-7; D unresolved. V was cut by 2 bases and J by 4 bases, with 8 bases left in between. The CDR3 extends over 13 amino acids. CDR1 is KGHDR, CDR2 SFDVKD, per germline. DNA of the CDR3: TGTGCCACCAGTGATTCTGGGGAATACGAGCAGTACTTC. This translates into CATSDSGEYEQYF.

This chain joins TRBV2 and TRBJ1-6, with 8 bases fitting TRBD1. The CDR3 contains 16 residues. Germline CDR1 reads SNHLY; CDR2 reads FYNNEI. The junction had 9 bases not matched to a gene; V was cut back by 5 bases and J by 6 bases. The chain's CDR3 is CASSLSGGTINSPLHF. The CDR3 nucleotides are TGTGCCAGCAGTTTATCAGGGGGCACGATTAATTCACCCCTCCACTTT. Using reference TRBV2 and TRBJ1-6 for the parts outside the CDR3, the full variable domain is EPEVTQTPSHQVTQMGQEVILRCVPISNHLYFYWYRQILGQKVEFLVSFYNNEISEKSEIFDDQFSVERPDGSNFTLKIRSTKLEDSAMYFCASSLSGGTINSPLHFGNGTRLTVT.

Points on this clonotype: It may be a read error: a sequence one base away is much more abundant. The CDR3 end shows no conserved phenylalanine or tryptophan, and so a read error is likely. The chain links TRBV7-3 to TRBJ2-7; tentatively, D is TRBD1 (6 bases). Germline lookup yields CDR1 SGHTA and CDR2 FQGTGA. This CDR3 spans 15 amino acids. V lost 3 bases, J lost 1 base, and 13 bases lay in between. The chain's CDR3 is CASSFGMGTSYEQYL. The CDR3, as DNA: TGTGCCAGCAGCTTTGGAATGGGGACATCCTACGAGCAGTACCTC.